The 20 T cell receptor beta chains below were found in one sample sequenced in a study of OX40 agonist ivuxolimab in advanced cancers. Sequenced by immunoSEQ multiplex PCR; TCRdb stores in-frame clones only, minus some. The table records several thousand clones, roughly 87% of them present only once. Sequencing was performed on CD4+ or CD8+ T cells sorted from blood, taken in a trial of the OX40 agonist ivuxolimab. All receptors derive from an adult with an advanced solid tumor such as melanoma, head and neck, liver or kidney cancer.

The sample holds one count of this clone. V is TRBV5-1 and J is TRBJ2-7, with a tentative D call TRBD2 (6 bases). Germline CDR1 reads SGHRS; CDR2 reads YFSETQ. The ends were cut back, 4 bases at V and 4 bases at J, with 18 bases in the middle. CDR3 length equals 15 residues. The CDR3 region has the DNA TGCGCCAGCAGCATGGCCCTGGGGAGGCGGTACGAGCAGTACTTC. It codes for CASSMALGRRYEQYF.

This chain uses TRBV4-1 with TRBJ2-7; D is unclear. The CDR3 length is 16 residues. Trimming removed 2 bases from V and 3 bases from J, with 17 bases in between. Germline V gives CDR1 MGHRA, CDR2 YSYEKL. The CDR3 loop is CASSQLLRVPLYEQYF. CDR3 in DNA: TGCGCCAGCAGCCAACTCCTCCGGGTCCCACTCTACGAGCAGTACTTC.

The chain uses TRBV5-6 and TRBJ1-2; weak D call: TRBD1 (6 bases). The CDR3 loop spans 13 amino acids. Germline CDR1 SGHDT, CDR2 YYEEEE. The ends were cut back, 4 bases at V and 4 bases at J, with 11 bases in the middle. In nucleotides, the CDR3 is TGTGCCAGCAGCACCGGGGGCTCCTATGGCTACACCTTC. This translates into CASSTGGSYGYTF.

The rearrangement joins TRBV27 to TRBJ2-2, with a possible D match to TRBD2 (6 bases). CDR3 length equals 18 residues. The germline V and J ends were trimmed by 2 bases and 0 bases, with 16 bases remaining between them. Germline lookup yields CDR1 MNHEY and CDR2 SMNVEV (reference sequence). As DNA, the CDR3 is TGTGCCAGCAGTTTAATTAAGGTGGGCGGGGCGAACACCGGGGAGCTGTTTTTT. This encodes CASSLIKVGGANTGELFF.

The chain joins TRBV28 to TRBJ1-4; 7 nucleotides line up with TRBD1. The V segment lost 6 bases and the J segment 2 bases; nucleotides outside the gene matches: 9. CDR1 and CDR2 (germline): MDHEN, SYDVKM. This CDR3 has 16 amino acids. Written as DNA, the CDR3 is TGTGCCAGCAGATATCCAGGGGGGGGCACTAATGAAAAACTGTTTTTT. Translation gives CASRYPGGGTNEKLFF.

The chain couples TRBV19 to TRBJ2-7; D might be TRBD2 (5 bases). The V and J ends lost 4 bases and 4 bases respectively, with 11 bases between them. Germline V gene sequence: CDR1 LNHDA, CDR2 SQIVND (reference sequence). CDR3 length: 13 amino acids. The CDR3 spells CASSNGIGYEQYF. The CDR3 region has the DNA TGTGCCAGTAGTAACGGGATAGGGTACGAGCAGTACTTC.

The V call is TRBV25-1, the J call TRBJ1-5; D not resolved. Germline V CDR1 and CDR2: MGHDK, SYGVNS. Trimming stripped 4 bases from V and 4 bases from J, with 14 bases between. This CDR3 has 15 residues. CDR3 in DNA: TGTGCCAGCAGTGTAGGAGGGCTTGGGAATCAGCCCCAGCATTTT. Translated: CASSVGGLGNQPQHF. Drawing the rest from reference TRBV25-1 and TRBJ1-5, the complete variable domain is EADIYQTPRYLVIGTGKKITLECSQTMGHDKMYWYQQDPGMELHLIHYSYGVNSTEKGDLSSESTVSRIRTEHFPLTLESARPSHTSQYLCASSVGGLGNQPQHFGDGTRLSIL.

CDR3 loop: CASIRLAGGPGDTQYF. The CDR3, as DNA: TGTGCCAGCATAAGACTAGCGGGAGGGCCCGGAGATACGCAGTATTTT. The gene calls are TRBV7-8 and TRBJ2-3, with 14 bases lining up with TRBD2. The V gene's germline CDR1 is SGHVS and CDR2 FQNEAQ. This CDR3 has 16 amino acids. The V gene end was trimmed by 7 bases and the J gene end by 5 bases; junction bases not matched to a gene: 8. The variable domain in full, with the rest retrieved from reference TRBV7-8 and TRBJ2-3, is GAGVSQSPRYKVAKRGQDVALRCDPISGHVSLFWYQQALGQGPEFLTYFQNEAQLDKSGLPSDRFFAERPEGSVSTLKIQRTQQEDSAVYLCASIRLAGGPGDTQYFGPGTRLTVL.

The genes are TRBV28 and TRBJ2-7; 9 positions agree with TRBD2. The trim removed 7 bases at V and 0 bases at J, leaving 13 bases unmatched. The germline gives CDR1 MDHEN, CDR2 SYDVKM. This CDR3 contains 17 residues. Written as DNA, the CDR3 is TGTGCCAGCATTAAAGCGCCGGGACTAGCCCTCTCCTACGAGCAGTACTTC. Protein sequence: CASIKAPGLALSYEQYF.

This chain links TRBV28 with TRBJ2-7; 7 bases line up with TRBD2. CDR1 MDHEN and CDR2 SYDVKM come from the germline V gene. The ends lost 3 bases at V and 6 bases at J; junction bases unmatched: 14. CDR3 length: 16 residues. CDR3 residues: CASSFPRSGGGSEQYF. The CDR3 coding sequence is TGTGCCAGCAGTTTTCCGAGGTCGGGGGGAGGGAGCGAGCAGTACTTC. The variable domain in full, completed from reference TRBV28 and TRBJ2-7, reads DVKVTQSSRYLVKRTGEKVFLECVQDMDHENMFWYRQDPGLGLRLIYFSYDVKMKEKGDIPEGYSVSREKKERFSLILESASTNQTSMYLCASSFPRSGGGSEQYFGPGTRLTVT.

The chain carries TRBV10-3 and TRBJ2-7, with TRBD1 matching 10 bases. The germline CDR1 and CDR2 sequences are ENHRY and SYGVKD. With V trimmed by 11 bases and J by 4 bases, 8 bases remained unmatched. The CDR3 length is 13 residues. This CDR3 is CAGGQGVPYEQYF. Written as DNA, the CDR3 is TGTGCCGGAGGACAGGGGGTCCCTTACGAGCAGTACTTC.

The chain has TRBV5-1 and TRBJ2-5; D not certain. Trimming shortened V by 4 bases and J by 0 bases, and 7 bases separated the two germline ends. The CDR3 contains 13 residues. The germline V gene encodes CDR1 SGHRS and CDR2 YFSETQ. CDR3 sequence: CASSPMYQETQYF. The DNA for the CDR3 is TGCGCCAGCAGCCCTATGTACCAAGAGACCCAGTACTTC.

CDR3 region: CASSEGLAGVLSNEQYF. Here the CDR3 DNA reads TGTGCCAGCAGCGAGGGACTAGCGGGAGTTCTTTCAAACGAGCAGTACTTC. This chain links TRBV7-9 with TRBJ2-7, with 14 bases matching TRBD2. V lost 5 bases to trimming and J lost 5 bases; unmatched junction nucleotides: 11. The CDR3 runs 17 residues. Germline V gene data show CDR1 as SEHNR and CDR2 as FQNEAQ (reference sequence).

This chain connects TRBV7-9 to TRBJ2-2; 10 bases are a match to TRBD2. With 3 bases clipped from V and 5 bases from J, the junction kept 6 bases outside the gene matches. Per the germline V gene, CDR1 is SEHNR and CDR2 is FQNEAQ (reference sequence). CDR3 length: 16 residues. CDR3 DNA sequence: TGTGCCAGCAGCTTGACTAGCGGGCTGAGAACCGGGGAGCTGTTTTTT. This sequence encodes CASSLTSGLRTGELFF.

In DNA, the CDR3 is TGTGCCAGCTCATCGGGACAGGGGGCCGTCGGGGAGCTGTTTTTT. Amino acid sequence: CASSSGQGAVGELFF. J is TRBJ2-2 and V is TRBV18, with TRBD1 identical over 12 bases. Trimming at V came to 5 bases and at J to 7 bases, leaving 5 bases not matched to a gene. Germline CDR1 is KGHSH and CDR2 is LQKENI. The CDR3 has 15 residues. Based on the CDR3 plus reference TRBV18 and TRBJ2-2, the full variable domain is NAGVMQNPRHLVRRRGQEARLRCSPMKGHSHVYWYRQLPEEGLKFMVYLQKENIIDESGMPKERFSAEFPKEGPSILRIQQVVRGDSAAYFCASSSGQGAVGELFFGEGSRLTVL.

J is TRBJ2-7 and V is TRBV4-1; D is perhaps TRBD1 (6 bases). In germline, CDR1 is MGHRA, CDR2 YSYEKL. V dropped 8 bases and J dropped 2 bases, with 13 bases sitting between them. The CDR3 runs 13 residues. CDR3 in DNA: TGCGCCAGCGCAGGGGCAGGGGCCTACGAGCAGTACTTC. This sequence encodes CASAGAGAYEQYF.

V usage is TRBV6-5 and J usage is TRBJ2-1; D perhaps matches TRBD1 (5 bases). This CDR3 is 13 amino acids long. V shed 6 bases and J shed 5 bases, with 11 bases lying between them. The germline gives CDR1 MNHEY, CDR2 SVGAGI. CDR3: CASRDKNHNEQFF. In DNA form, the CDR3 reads TGTGCCAGCAGGGACAAGAACCACAATGAGCAGTTCTTC.

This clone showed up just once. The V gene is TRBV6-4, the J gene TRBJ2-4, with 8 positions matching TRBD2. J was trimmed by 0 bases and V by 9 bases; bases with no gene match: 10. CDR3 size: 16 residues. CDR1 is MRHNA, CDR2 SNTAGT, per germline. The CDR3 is CARKKAGDKAKNIQYF. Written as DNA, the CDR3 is TGTGCCAGGAAGAAAGCGGGAGATAAAGCCAAAAACATTCAGTACTTC.

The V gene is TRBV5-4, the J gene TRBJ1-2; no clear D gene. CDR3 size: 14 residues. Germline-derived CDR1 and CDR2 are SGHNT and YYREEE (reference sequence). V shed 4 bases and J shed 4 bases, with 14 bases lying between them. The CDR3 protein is CASSLPPGSYGYTF. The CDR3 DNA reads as TGTGCCAGCAGCCTCCCTCCGGGGAGCTATGGCTACACCTTC.

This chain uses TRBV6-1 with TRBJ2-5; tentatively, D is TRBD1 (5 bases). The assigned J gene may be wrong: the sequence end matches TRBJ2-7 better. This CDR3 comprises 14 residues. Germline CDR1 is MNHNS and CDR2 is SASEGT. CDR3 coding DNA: TGTGCCAGCATTAGCAGGGCCCCGGACTACGAGCAGTACTTC. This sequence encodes CASISRAPDYEQYF.